Below are 25 T cell receptor beta chains sequenced from a single sample in a study of glioma-infiltrating T cells. TCR alpha and beta CDR3 regions were amplified from RNA using iRepertoire nested multiplex PCR. One entry per CDR3 protein, called by TCRdb with MiXCR from the multiplex PCR reads. The table has about 110,000 distinct CDR3 sequences, less than 30% seen once; the top ten hold around a third. The sample was glioma tissue, nonneoplastic brain tissue, or PBMCs (not recorded which). The receptors originated from a human donor with low-grade glioma or glioblastoma, undergoing nonglioma brain surgery, or in good health (not recorded which).

The chain is built from TRBV29-1 and TRBJ2-7; maybe TRBD1 (6 bases). The CDR3 runs to 14 residues. The germline gives CDR1 SQVTM, CDR2 ANQGSEA. V dropped 2 bases and J dropped 2 bases, with 13 bases sitting between them. As DNA, the CDR3 is TGCAGCGTTGAAATTCCCAGGACAGCCTACGAGCAGTACTTC. Its protein is CSVEIPRTAYEQYF.

This clonotype was observed many times. This rearrangement joins TRBV28 to TRBJ2-7, with 9 bases lining up with TRBD2. Germline trimming cut 7 bases from V and 0 bases from J; bases unmatched to any gene: 4. This CDR3 region has 14 residues. CDR1 MDHEN and CDR2 SYDVKM come from the germline V gene. CDR3 nucleotide sequence: TGTGCCAGCACCCTGGGACTAGCCTCCTACGAGCAGTACTTC. Translated, it gives CASTLGLASYEQYF.

This CDR3 is CASSPGTGEREQYF. CDR3 nucleotides: TGTGCCAGTAGTCCCGGGACAGGGGAGCGTGAGCAGTACTTC. The genes are TRBV19 and TRBJ2-7, with 10 bases lining up with TRBD1. The germline CDR1 and CDR2 sequences are LNHDA and SQIVND (reference sequence). V dropped 5 bases and J dropped 7; count of bases not matched to a gene: 8. There are 14 residues in the CDR3.

This clonotype was seen ten or more times. The CDR3 sequence is CASSTRYGVNTEAFF. In DNA form, the CDR3 reads TGTGCCAGCAGTACGCGATATGGCGTGAACACTGAAGCTTTCTTT. The rearrangement links TRBV6-1 to TRBJ1-1; D is unresolved. This CDR3 has 15 amino acids. Trimming took off 5 bases at V and 0 bases at J, with 13 bases between the two ends. Germline V CDR1 and CDR2: MNHNS, SASEGT.

This clonotype was seen many times. The rearrangement joins TRBV29-1 to TRBJ1-5; D unresolved. Trimming cost V 3 bases and J 0 bases, with 6 bases left between them. CDR1 SQVTM and CDR2 ANQGSEA come from the germline V gene. This CDR3 has 13 amino acids. CDR3 protein: CSVDEGSNQPQHF. CDR3 DNA sequence: TGCAGCGTTGACGAGGGTAGCAATCAGCCCCAGCATTTT. The full variable domain, in which reference TRBV29-1 and TRBJ1-5 provide the parts outside the CDR3, is SAVISQKPSRDICQRGTSLTIQCQVDSQVTMMFWYRQQPGQSLTLIATANQGSEATYESGFVIDKFPISRPNLTFSTLTVSNMSPEDSSIYLCSVDEGSNQPQHFGDGTRLSIL.

This clonotype was found a few times. CDR3 region: CSVEEGTLGKAQYF. The CDR3 DNA sequence: TGCAGCGTTGAAGAGGGGACATTGGGGAAAGCCCAGTACTTC. This sequence joins TRBV29-1 and TRBJ2-5, with D perhaps TRBD1 (6 bases). Germline CDR1 SQVTM, CDR2 ANQGSEA. V was shortened by 0 bases and J by 9 bases, with 17 bases between the two germline ends. This CDR3 contains 14 residues.

This clonotype was seen at least ten times. The V and J genes are TRBV6-2 or TRBV6-3 and TRBJ2-7; D perhaps matches TRBD1 (5 bases). Trimming removed 7 bases at V and 1 base at J, with 11 bases between. The CDR3 loop spans 13 amino acids. Germline V gene data show CDR1 as MNHEY and CDR2 as SVGEGT. CDR3 sequence reads: CASKETASYEQYF. In DNA form, the CDR3 reads TGTGCCAGCAAAGAGACAGCGTCCTACGAGCAGTACTTC.

The CDR3 sequence is CASSINSYEQYF. The CDR3 region has the DNA TGCGCCAGCTCAATAAACTCCTACGAGCAGTACTTC. The chain uses TRBV5-1 and TRBJ2-7; D uncertain. The CDR3 extends over 12 amino acids. CDR1 is SGHRS, CDR2 YFSETQ, per germline. V lost 7 bases to trimming and J lost 0 bases, with 8 bases between them.

Regarding this clonotype: Since no conserved phenylalanine or tryptophan closes the CDR3, a read error is the likely cause. The V call is TRBV7-2, the J call TRBJ1-6; 9 bases agree with TRBD1. The V and J ends lost 1 base and 5 bases, in that order; junction bases with no gene match: 6. The CDR3 loop spans 17 amino acids. In germline, CDR1 is SGHTA, CDR2 FQGNSA. The CDR3 DNA is TGTGCCAGCAGCTTAGGGACAGGGGCGAGGGATAATTCACCCCTCCACCTT. This gives the protein CASSLGTGARDNSPLHL.

This clonotype was counted many times. The genes are TRBV20-1 and TRBJ2-7; 8 bases fit TRBD2. This CDR3 is built from 14 residues. The V gene end was trimmed by 2 bases and the J gene end by 3 bases; junction bases not matched to a gene: 6. The V gene's germline CDR1 is DFQATT and CDR2 SNEGSKA (reference sequence). CDR3 DNA sequence: TGCAGTGCTAGACTCCGGGGGGGGCTCTACGAGCAGTACTTC. This codes for CSARLRGGLYEQYF.

Comment on this clonotype: Since a much larger clone is just one base distant, this may be a read error. The rearrangement joins TRBV3-1 to TRBJ2-7, with D possibly matching TRBD2 (5 bases). The CDR3 contains 14 residues. The ends were cut back, 4 bases at V and 2 bases at J, with 12 bases in the middle. Germline V lookup: CDR1 LGHDT, CDR2 YNNKEL (reference sequence). The CDR3 here is CASSLQRPPYEQYF. CDR3 nucleotide sequence: TGTGCCAGCAGCCTCCAGCGGCCACCCTACGAGCAGTACTTC.

This clonotype was seen repeatedly, ten times or more. The chain recombines TRBV15 with TRBJ2-1, with D perhaps matching TRBD1 or TRBD2 (5 bases each). This CDR3 has 16 residues. Trimming pared 5 bases from V and 3 bases from J, leaving 17 bases between. Germline CDR1 and CDR2: LNHNV and YYDKDF (reference sequence). The CDR3 spells CATSFFRGASYNEQFF. The CDR3 nucleotides read TGTGCCACCAGCTTCTTCCGAGGGGCGAGCTACAATGAGCAGTTCTTC. Variable domain in full (rest from reference TRBV15 and TRBJ2-1): DAMVIQNPRYQVTQFGKPVTLSCSQTLNHNVMYWYQQKSSQAPKLLFHYYDKDFNNEADTPDNFQSRRPNTSFCFLDIRSPGLGDTAMYLCATSFFRGASYNEQFFGPGTRLTVL.

This clonotype was observed at least ten times. The J gene is TRBJ2-1, the V gene TRBV24-1; 11 nucleotides agree with TRBD2. The V gene's germline CDR1 is KGHDR and CDR2 SFDVKD. The CDR3 contains 16 residues. Trimming took 5 bases from V and 5 from J; bases not matched to a gene: 7. Here the CDR3 DNA reads TGTGCCACCAGTGGCCTAGCGGGGGGTACTAACAATGAGCAGTTCTTC. Its translation: CATSGLAGGTNNEQFF.

Here the CDR3 reads CSVPLTSGRKETQYF. The CDR3 DNA reads TGCAGCGTCCCACTGACTAGCGGGAGGAAAGAGACCCAGTACTTC. The V and J genes are TRBV29-1 and TRBJ2-5, with TRBD2 matching 13 bases. The CDR3 is made up of 15 amino acids. Germline V lookup: CDR1 SQVTM, CDR2 ANQGSEA. The trim removed 6 bases at V and 3 bases at J, leaving 7 bases unmatched.

In its sample, this clonotype was seen many times. The chain uses TRBV20-1 and TRBJ2-1, with D unresolved. The CDR3 consists of 15 residues. The V end was cut by 3 bases, the J end by 4 bases, with 16 bases between. Germline lookup yields CDR1 DFQATT and CDR2 SNEGSKA (reference sequence). In DNA form, the CDR3 reads TGCAGTGCTAGCACGAGTGCGACGCAATACAATGAGCAGTTCTTC. Amino acids: CSASTSATQYNEQFF.

This clonotype was detected a few times. At one boundary the junction diverges from the germline segment, which might be a read error. The rearrangement links TRBV12-3 or TRBV12-4 to TRBJ1-1; 7 nucleotides agree with TRBD1. There are 12 residues in the CDR3. In nucleotides, the CDR3 is TGTGCCAGCAGTCTGACAGGGCGGCAAGCTCTCTTT. Amino acid sequence: CASSLTGRQALF.

Comment on this clonotype: One base away lies a much larger clone, so this may be a sequencing read error. This rearrangement joins TRBV7-9 to TRBJ2-7; D uncertain. The CDR3 loop spans 11 amino acids. CDR1 and CDR2 from the germline V gene are SEHNR and FQNEAQ (reference sequence). The CDR3 reads CASSSVGRMDF. CDR3 nucleotides: TGTGCCAGCAGCTCGGTGGGCAGAATGGACTTC.

This clonotype was seen many times. This is likely a read error, given that the CDR3 carries no conserved phenylalanine or tryptophan at its end. It is unclear where the CDR3 begins or ends on the DNA, so no DNA is shown, and the CDR3 is as TCRdb lists it. The chain carries TRBV2 and TRBJ1-1. Germline-derived CDR1 and CDR2 are SNHLY and FYNNEI. With termini counted, the CDR3 has 8 amino acids. CDR3: CASPKVWS.

V is TRBV30 and J is TRBJ1-1; D gene uncertain. V lost 0 bases and J 2 bases, leaving 7 bases between the germline ends. CDR1 is GTSNPN and CDR2 is SVGIG in the germline V gene (reference sequence). The CDR3 is 13 residues long. The CDR3 is CAWSVKGNTEAFF. The CDR3 DNA reads TGTGCCTGGAGTGTAAAAGGAAACACTGAAGCTTTCTTT.

This clonotype was picked up many times. CDR3 in amino acids: CATGHTEAFF. The CDR3 DNA reads as TGTGCTACAGGTCACACTGAAGCTTTCTTT. The genes are TRBV11-2 and TRBJ1-1, with D perhaps TRBD1 (5 bases). The CDR3 totals 10 residues. The germline CDR1 and CDR2 sequences are SGHAT and FQNNGV.

There are many counts of this clonotype. The V call is TRBV9, the J call TRBJ1-6, with D unclear. V shed 0 bases and J shed 4 bases, with 5 bases lying between them. The CDR3 is 14 amino acids. Germline CDR1 and CDR2: SGDLS and YYNGEE. CDR3 sequence: CASSVEVYNSPLHF. DNA for the CDR3: TGTGCCAGCAGCGTAGAGGTTTATAATTCACCCCTCCACTTT.

This clonotype was detected many times. The chain is built from TRBV3-1 and TRBJ1-1, with D uncertain. The ends were cut back, 2 bases at V and 5 bases at J, with 6 bases in the middle. Looked up from germline, CDR1 is LGHDT and CDR2 is YNNKEL (reference sequence). The CDR3 is made up of 12 amino acids. The CDR3 DNA sequence: TGTGCCAGCAGCCAACGACAAACTGAAGCTTTCTTT. It encodes CASSQRQTEAFF.

Ten or more counts support this clonotype. The V and J genes are TRBV11-3 and TRBJ1-1, with D perhaps TRBD1 (5 bases). Trimming cost V 1 base and J 3 bases, with 15 bases left between them. The CDR3 length is 16 residues. Germline-derived CDR1 and CDR2 are SGHNT and YENEEA. The CDR3 bases are TGTGCCAGCAGCTTAGTGGCACAGGTAGTGGACACTGAAGCTTTCTTT. Its protein product is CASSLVAQVVDTEAFF.

On this clonotype itself: A much larger clonotype is one base distant, so this may be a read error. V usage is TRBV7-2 and J usage is TRBJ2-7; a possible D gene is TRBD1 (6 bases). The CDR3 has 16 amino acids. The V end lost 6 bases, the J end lost 1 base, and 19 bases lay between the germline ends. Germline-derived CDR1 and CDR2 are SGHTA and FQGNSA. DNA for the CDR3: TGTGCCAGCAGTCACCGGTACAGGGCTACTTCCTACGAGCAGTACTTC. Protein product: CASSHRYRATSYEQYF. Full variable domain (missing parts from reference TRBV7-2 and TRBJ2-7): GAGVSQSPSNKVTEKGKDVELRCDPISGHTALYWYRQSLGQGLEFLIYFQGNSAPDKSGLPSDRFSAERTGGSVSTLTIQRTQQEDSAVYLCASSHRYRATSYEQYFGPGTRLTVT.

Ten or more counts support this clonotype. The V call is TRBV6-6, the J call TRBJ1-1, with D possibly matching TRBD1 (5 bases). This CDR3 comprises 16 residues. V was clipped by 3 bases and J by 4 bases, with 18 bases between them. From germline, CDR1 is MNHNY and CDR2 SVGAGI (reference sequence). The CDR3, as DNA: TGTGCCAGCAGTTATTCGACGGTTGCGAGGGGCACTGAAGCTTTCTTT. Translated: CASSYSTVARGTEAFF.